The present T cell receptor (beta chain) was sequenced within a study of regulatory T cells in long-lasting Graves disease. Time point reported: newly diagnosed GD, antithyroid drugs for less than 3 months. Preparation of the TCR library used RNA extracted from PBMCs. Comments on this clonotype: The antigen is undetermined.

Through Arm-PCR of CDR3 regions and iRepertoire HTBI primers, TCR beta libraries were built. In the original workflow: Identified segments across samples numbered under 80 TRBV and about 13 TRBJ. MiXCR, applied by TCRdb to the multiplex PCR reads, yields one record per CDR3 protein. These V and J calls rely on TCRdb rather than the paper's analysis. The repertoire holds about 540,000 distinct CDR3 sequences, approximately 12% seen once, with roughly a tenth in the top ten. Study-wide findings and caveats: The study examined only peripheral blood, not thyroid tissue.

Germline-derived CDR1 and CDR2 are MNHNS and SASEGT. The CDR3 has 13 amino acids. V was clipped by 10 bases and J by 10 bases, with 17 bases between them. The same data also contributed to another study, on T cells in Graves' hyperthyroidism and ophthalmopathy. As reported in that work: Those patients with uncontrolled infection, other autoimmune disease, pregnancy or lactation were excluded. Most thyroid clonotypes that were expanded above 0.001 also turned up in blood.

The starting material was peripheral blood mononuclear cells (PBMCs), obtained at new diagnosis, from a patient treated with antithyroid drugs. The TCR originated in a man younger than 45 with Graves disease. The chain has TRBV6-1 and TRBJ1-6; D is perhaps TRBD1 (6 bases). For the CDR3, the DNA is TGTGCCACCCACCGGGGGCCCCTGTCACCCCTCCACTTT. Amino acids: CATHRGPLSPLHF.